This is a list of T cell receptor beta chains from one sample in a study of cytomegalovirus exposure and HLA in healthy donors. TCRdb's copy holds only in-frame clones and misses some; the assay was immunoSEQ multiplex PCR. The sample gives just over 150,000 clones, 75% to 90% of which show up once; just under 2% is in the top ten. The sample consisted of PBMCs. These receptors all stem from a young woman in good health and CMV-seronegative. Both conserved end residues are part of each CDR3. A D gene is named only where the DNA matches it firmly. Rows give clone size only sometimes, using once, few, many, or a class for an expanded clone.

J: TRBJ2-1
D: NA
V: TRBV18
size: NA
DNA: TGTGCCAGCTCACCAGGGTTCGGGGGGCAGTGGAATGAGCAGTTCTTC
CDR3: CASSPGFGGQWNEQFF

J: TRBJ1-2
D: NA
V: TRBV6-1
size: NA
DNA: TGTGCCAGCAGTGATGGGGGGGACCCCGCTTGTTATGGCTACACCTTC
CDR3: CASSDGGDPACYGYTF

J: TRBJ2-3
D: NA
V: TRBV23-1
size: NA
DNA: TGCGCCGCTGAGCCGCATTACGCAGATACGCAGTATTTT
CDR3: CAAEPHYADTQYF

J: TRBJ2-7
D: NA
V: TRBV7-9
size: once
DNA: TGTGCCAGCAGGGGAGGTACGACGGGGCAACCCTACGAGCAGTACTTC
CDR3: CASRGGTTGQPYEQYF

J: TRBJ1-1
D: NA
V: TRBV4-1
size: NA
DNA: TGCGCCAGCAGCTCCCAACGGGAGATGAACACTGAAGCTTTCTTT
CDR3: CASSSQREMNTEAFF

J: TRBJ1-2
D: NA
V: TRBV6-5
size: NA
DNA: TGTGCCAGCAGTTACTCGATGGTATCCGGAGGCTATGGCTACACCTTC
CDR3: CASSYSMVSGGYGYTF

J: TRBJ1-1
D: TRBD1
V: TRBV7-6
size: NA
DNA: TGTGCCAGCAGCCCGCAGGGGACAGGGGGCACTGAAGCTTTCTTT
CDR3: CASSPQGTGGTEAFF

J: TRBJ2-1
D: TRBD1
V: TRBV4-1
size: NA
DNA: TGCGCCAGCAGCCCAGACGGGACAGGGAAGAGGGAGCAGTTCTTC
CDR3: CASSPDGTGKREQFF

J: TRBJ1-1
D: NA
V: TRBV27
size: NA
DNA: TGTGCCAGCAGTTTCCCGCGGGATGGAATCACTGAAGCTTTCTTT
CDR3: CASSFPRDGITEAFF

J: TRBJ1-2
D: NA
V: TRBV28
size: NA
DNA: TGTGCCAGCAGTTTCCTACAGGATAACTATGGCTACACCTTC
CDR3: CASSFLQDNYGYTF

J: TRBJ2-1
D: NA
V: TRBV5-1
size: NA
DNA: TGCGCCAGCAGCTTCGGGTCGAGGGATGAGCAGTTCTTC
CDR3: CASSFGSRDEQFF

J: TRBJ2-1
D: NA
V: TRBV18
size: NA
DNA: TGTGCCAGCTCACTAGGGGCCCCCTCGGTGGGGCAGTTCTTC
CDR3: CASSLGAPSVGQFF

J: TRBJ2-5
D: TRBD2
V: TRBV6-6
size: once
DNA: TGTGCCAGCAGAAGTGGACTAGCGGGATATGAGACCCAGTACTTC
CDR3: CASRSGLAGYETQYF

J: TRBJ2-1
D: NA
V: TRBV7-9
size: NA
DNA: TGTGCCAGCAGTTCACTAGTTCTCATCGATTACCATGAGCAGTTCTTC
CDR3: CASSSLVLIDYHEQFF

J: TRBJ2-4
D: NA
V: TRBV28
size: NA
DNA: TGTGCCAGCAGCAAAGGGTGGAGGGGGGGCGAAAACATTCAGTACTTC
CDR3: CASSKGWRGGENIQYF

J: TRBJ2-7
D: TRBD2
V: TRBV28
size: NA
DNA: TGTGCCAGCAGTCCCTTCGGGTCGGTTCGGGGGGATCATAAGCAGTACTTC
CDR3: CASSPFGSVRGDHKQYF

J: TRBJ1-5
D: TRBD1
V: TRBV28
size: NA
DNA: TGTGCCAGCACCCCCCCGGGGCAGGGGGGTCAGCCCCAGCATTTT
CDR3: CASTPPGQGGQPQHF

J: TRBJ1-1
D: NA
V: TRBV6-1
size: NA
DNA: TGTGCCAGCAGTGAATACAGGGATCATCTGGCTTTCTTT
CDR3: CASSEYRDHLAFF

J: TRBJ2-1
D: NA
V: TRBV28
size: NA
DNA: TGTGCCAGCAGTTTATCGGGGGGCAACTACAATGAGCAGTTCTTC
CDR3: CASSLSGGNYNEQFF

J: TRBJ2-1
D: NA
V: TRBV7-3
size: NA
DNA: TGTGCCAGCAGCGCGGCCCTCGGCAATGAGCAGTTCTTC
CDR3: CASSAALGNEQFF

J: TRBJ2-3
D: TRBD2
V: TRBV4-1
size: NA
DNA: TGCGCCAGCAGCCAAGGGATGAGCGGGGGGGCGGGGGCGGTAGATACGCAGTATTTT
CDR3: CASSQGMSGGAGAVDTQYF

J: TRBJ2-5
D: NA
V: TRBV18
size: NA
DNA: TGTGCCAGCTCCATGGGGAGCCAAGAGACCCAGTACTTC
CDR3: CASSMGSQETQYF

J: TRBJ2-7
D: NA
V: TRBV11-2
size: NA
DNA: TGTGCCAGCAGCTCCCCCCGCGGTTTCTCCTACGAGCAGTACTTC
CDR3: CASSSPRGFSYEQYF

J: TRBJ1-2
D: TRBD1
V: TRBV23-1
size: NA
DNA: TGCGCCAGCAGTCACCATGACAGGGGGGTCTATGGCTACACCTTC
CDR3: CASSHHDRGVYGYTF